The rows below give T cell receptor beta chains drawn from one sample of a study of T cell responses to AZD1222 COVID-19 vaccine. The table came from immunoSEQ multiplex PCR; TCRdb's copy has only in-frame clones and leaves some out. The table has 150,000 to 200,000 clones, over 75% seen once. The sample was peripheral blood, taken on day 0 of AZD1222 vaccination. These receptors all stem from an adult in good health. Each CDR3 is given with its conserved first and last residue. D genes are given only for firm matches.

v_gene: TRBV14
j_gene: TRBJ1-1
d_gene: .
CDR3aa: CASSLPFGTTNTEAFF

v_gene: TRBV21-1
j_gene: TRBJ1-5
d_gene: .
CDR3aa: CASSKGGSRDSNQPQHF

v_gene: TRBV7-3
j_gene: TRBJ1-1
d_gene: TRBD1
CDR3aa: CASSPKQGAGTEAFF

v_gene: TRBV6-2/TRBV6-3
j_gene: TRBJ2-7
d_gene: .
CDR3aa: CASSPLSGAAYEQYF

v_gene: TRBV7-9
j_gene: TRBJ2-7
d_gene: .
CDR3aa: CASRLDYSEQYF

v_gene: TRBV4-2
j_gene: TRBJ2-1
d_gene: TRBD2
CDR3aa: CASGRSTSGGDNEQFF

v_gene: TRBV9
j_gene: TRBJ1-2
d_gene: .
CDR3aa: CASRTVGAGYTF

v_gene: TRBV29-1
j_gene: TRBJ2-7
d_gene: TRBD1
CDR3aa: CSVNRGSGEQYF

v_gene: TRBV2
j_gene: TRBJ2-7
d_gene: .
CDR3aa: CASSPTGYEQYF

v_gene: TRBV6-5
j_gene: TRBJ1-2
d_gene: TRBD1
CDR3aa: CASSHDRDYGYTF

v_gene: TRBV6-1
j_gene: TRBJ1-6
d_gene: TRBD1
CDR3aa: CASSKGGQGVGSPLHF

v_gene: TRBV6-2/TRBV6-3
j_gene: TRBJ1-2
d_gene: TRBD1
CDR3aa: CASSDRAARGYTF

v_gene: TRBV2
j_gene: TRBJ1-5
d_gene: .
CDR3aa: CASRNRDNRSQPQHF

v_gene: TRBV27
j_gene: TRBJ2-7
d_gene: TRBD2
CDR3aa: CASSLSPGGSDEQYF

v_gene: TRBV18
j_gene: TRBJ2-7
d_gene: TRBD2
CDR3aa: CASSSAAGGYSYEQYF

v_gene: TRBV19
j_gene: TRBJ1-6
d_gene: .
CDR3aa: CASSILTGTGGSPLHF